The entry below describes one T cell receptor (beta chain). V lost 2 bases to trimming and J lost 7 bases; unmatched junction nucleotides: 3. CDR1 and CDR2 (germline): SGHRS, YFSETQ. The CDR3 extends over 15 amino acids. This sample was taken from a study of T cell changes during pregnancy in multiple sclerosis. Produced via immunoSEQ multiplex PCR; TCRdb's table is partial and in-frame only. This table has over 65,000 clones, about 89% appearing once. The chain carries TRBV5-1 and TRBJ2-1; 13 bases line up with TRBD2. This specimen consisted of peripheral blood, obtained in the first trimester of pregnancy. The source of this sequence is a female donor with multiple sclerosis, enrolled in a pregnancy study. CDR3 protein: CASSFTSGGVNEQFF. In DNA form, the CDR3 reads TGCGCCAGCAGCTTCACTAGCGGGGGGGTTAATGAGCAGTTCTTC.